These T cell receptor beta chains were read from a single sample in a study of T cells after yellow fever vaccination. Each CDR3 protein gets one entry after TCRdb re-called the 5' RACE reads with MiXCR. In the table there are 300,000 to 350,000 distinct CDR3 sequences, about 4% of which are singletons. The material sequenced was PBMCs, taken 5 days after the yellow fever booster vaccination. The receptor set was obtained from a man in his late teens or twenties who received the YFV17D yellow fever vaccine. CDR3s include the opening cysteine and the closing phenylalanine or tryptophan. The D gene is left open where the match is weak. Size is stated for part of the rows, as once, few or many counts, or as a class when the clone is expanded.

j_call v_call d_call clone_size cdr3_aa cdr3_nt
TRBJ1-1 TRBV11-2 - few CASSSSWGTEAFF TGTGCCAGCAGCTCGTCCTGGGGCACTGAAGCTTTCTTT
TRBJ2-7 TRBV6-2/TRBV6-3 - - CASSRQGSNFYVGQYF TGTGCCAGCAGCCGACAAGGATCCAATTTCTACGTTGGGCAGTACTTC
TRBJ2-1 TRBV7-8 TRBD2 many CASSFSGGSEQFF TGTGCCAGCAGCTTTAGCGGGGGTAGTGAGCAGTTCTTC
TRBJ2-5 TRBV20-1 - many CSARQGRRLKTQYF TGCAGTGCTAGACAGGGCCGACGATTGAAGACCCAGTACTTC
TRBJ2-1 TRBV7-3 - many CASSPRGGTLNEQFF TGTGCCAGCAGCCCCCGCGGCGGGACCTTGAATGAGCAGTTCTTC
TRBJ2-3 TRBV3-1 - - CASSHDSEADTQYF TGTGCCAGCAGCCATGACTCAGAGGCGGATACGCAGTATTTT
TRBJ2-3 TRBV6-2/TRBV6-3 - - CASSIPMGPTDTQYF TGTGCCAGCAGTATCCCCATGGGCCCCACAGATACGCAGTATTTT
TRBJ2-5 TRBV2 TRBD1 few CASSGTGGGETQYF TGTGCCAGCTCCGGGACAGGGGGTGGAGAGACCCAGTACTTC
TRBJ2-5 TRBV12-3/TRBV12-4 TRBD1 few CASRGTDQETQYF TGTGCCAGCAGGGGGACAGACCAAGAGACCCAGTACTTC
TRBJ2-3 TRBV20-1 - many CSGIIATSTDTQYF TGCAGTGGGATAATCGCGACTAGCACAGATACGCAGTATTTT
TRBJ1-2 TRBV20-1 - many CSPTRMDSGGGYTF TGCAGCCCTACCCGAATGGACAGCGGTGGTGGCTACACCTTC
TRBJ2-3 TRBV7-2 TRBD2 many CASSFRGGRSFADTQYF TGTGCCAGCAGCTTCCGGGGGGGCCGAAGTTTCGCAGATACGCAGTATTTT
TRBJ2-5 TRBV29-1 - - CSQMAIGETQYF TGCAGCCAAATGGCGATCGGAGAGACCCAGTACTTC
TRBJ2-1 TRBV5-1 - many CASSAYVEISYNEQFF TGCGCCAGCAGCGCCTACGTCGAAATCTCCTACAATGAGCAGTTCTTC
TRBJ1-2 TRBV21-1 - - CASSPRGFNYGYTF TGTGCCAGCAGCCCCAGGGGCTTTAACTATGGCTACACCTTC
TRBJ1-2 TRBV7-9 - - CASSTEANYGYTF TGTGCCAGCAGCACAGAAGCTAACTATGGCTACACCTTC
TRBJ1-4 TRBV18 TRBD1 - CASSPGTVTNEKLFF TGTGCCAGCTCACCGGGGACAGTCACTAATGAAAAACTGTTTTTT
TRBJ1-5 TRBV7-3 TRBD1 - CASSLIVMGQQYQPQHF TGTGCCAGCAGCTTAATCGTGATGGGACAGCAGTATCAGCCCCAGCATTTT
TRBJ2-1 TRBV12-3/TRBV12-4 - - CASSPSLGGLEQFF TGTGCCAGCAGTCCCTCATTGGGGGGCCTTGAGCAGTTCTTC
TRBJ1-5 TRBV5-1 - - CASSPGGEQPQHF TGCGCCAGCAGCCCGGGGGGCGAACAGCCCCAGCATTTT
TRBJ2-6 TRBV7-6 TRBD2 few CASSFGTSLSGANVLTF TGTGCCAGCAGCTTTGGGACTAGCCTCTCTGGGGCCAACGTCCTGACTTTC
TRBJ2-5 TRBV10-2 - few CASSESGFQETQYF TGCGCCAGCAGTGAGTCTGGTTTCCAAGAGACCCAGTACTTC
TRBJ2-5 TRBV29-1 TRBD1 few CSVGGTGYQETQYF TGCAGCGTAGGGGGGACAGGGTACCAAGAGACCCAGTACTTC
TRBJ2-4 TRBV10-2 - many CASSVLRSGTVNIQYF TGCGCCAGCAGTGTGCTCCGATCAGGGACGGTTAACATTCAGTACTTC
TRBJ1-3 TRBV7-2 - few CASSSSFSGNTIYF TGTGCCAGCAGCTCCTCCTTCTCTGGAAACACCATATATTTT
TRBJ1-4 TRBV7-2 - - CASSIWGPRGLSEKLFF TGTGCCAGCAGCATTTGGGGGCCACGAGGTTTGTCGGAAAAACTGTTTTTT
TRBJ1-3 TRBV19 - - CASSPQQGTGNTIYF TGTGCCAGTAGTCCTCAACAGGGAACTGGAAACACCATATATTTT
TRBJ2-3 TRBV11-2 - - CASSLEARYADTQYF TGTGCCAGCAGCTTAGAGGCTAGATATGCAGATACGCAGTATTTT
TRBJ2-2 TRBV6-4 - - CASSDSIGTENTGELFF TGTGCCAGCAGTGACTCGATAGGGACGGAGAACACCGGGGAGCTGTTTTTT
TRBJ2-3 TRBV9 - - CASSVQEGGRATDTQYF TGTGCCAGCAGCGTCCAGGAGGGGGGCAGGGCCACAGATACGCAGTATTTT
TRBJ1-3 TRBV4-2 - - CASSQDTTAALSAGNTIYF TGTGCCAGCAGCCAAGATACAACGGCGGCCCTCTCGGCGGGAAACACCATATATTTT
TRBJ2-7 TRBV20-1 TRBD2 many CSASGLAESYEQYF TGCAGTGCTAGTGGACTAGCGGAAAGCTACGAGCAGTACTTC
TRBJ2-3 TRBV18 - many CASSPPSDTDTQYF TGTGCCAGCTCACCCCCCTCGGACACAGATACGCAGTATTTT
TRBJ2-6 TRBV29-1 - many CSVPGAGANVLTF TGCAGCGTCCCGGGGGCTGGGGCCAACGTCCTGACTTTC
TRBJ2-6 TRBV7-3 - many CASSSSAGTGANVLTF TGTGCCAGCAGCTCCAGCGCAGGAACGGGGGCCAACGTCCTGACTTTC
TRBJ2-7 TRBV7-2 - - CASSAYLYEQYF TGTGCCAGCAGCGCATACCTCTACGAGCAGTACTTC
TRBJ2-7 TRBV29-1 - - CSVEGTAGYEQYF TGCAGCGTTGAAGGGACAGCGGGTTACGAGCAGTACTTC
TRBJ2-4 TRBV5-1 - few CASSLAYPLGQKNIQYF TGCGCCAGCAGCTTGGCTTATCCTTTAGGGCAGAAAAACATTCAGTACTTC
TRBJ2-3 TRBV4-1 TRBD2 few CASSLGPGGLDTQYF TGCGCCAGCAGCCTAGGTCCGGGGGGGCTGGATACGCAGTATTTT
TRBJ2-3 TRBV19 TRBD1 few CASTSRGPRTDTQYF TGTGCCAGTACCTCAAGGGGGCCACGTACAGATACGCAGTATTTT
TRBJ2-1 TRBV4-2 TRBD1 many CASSQERQGVYNEQFF TGTGCCAGCAGCCAAGAGAGACAGGGCGTTTACAATGAGCAGTTCTTC
TRBJ2-7 TRBV6-1 TRBD1 few CATRDRGNYEQYF TGTGCCACCAGGGACAGGGGCAACTACGAGCAGTACTTC
TRBJ2-2 TRBV4-2 TRBD2 few CASSAAGENTGELFF TGTGCCAGCAGCGCAGCGGGGGAGAACACCGGGGAGCTGTTTTTT
TRBJ2-7 TRBV10-3 TRBD1 few CAISGRGGSGEQYF TGTGCCATCAGTGGAAGAGGGGGCAGTGGAGAGCAGTACTTC
TRBJ2-3 TRBV12-3/TRBV12-4 TRBD2 few CASSLLRLRGGDTQYF TGTGCCAGCAGTTTGCTGAGATTACGCGGGGGAGATACGCAGTATTTT
TRBJ2-1 TRBV20-1 TRBD2 many CSAPQAGAYNEQFF TGCAGTGCCCCCCAGGCGGGGGCCTACAATGAGCAGTTCTTC
TRBJ1-1 TRBV13 - - CASSPRPSVTEAFF TGTGCCAGCAGCCCCCGACCCTCGGTCACTGAAGCTTTCTTT
TRBJ1-1 TRBV7-2 TRBD1 many CASSRTGGGTEAFF TGTGCCAGCAGCAGAACAGGGGGTGGGACTGAAGCTTTCTTT
TRBJ2-1 TRBV12-3/TRBV12-4 - few CASSSGGAHNEQFF TGTGCCAGTTCTAGTGGGGGGGCTCACAATGAGCAGTTCTTC
TRBJ1-3 TRBV6-6 - few CASSPRDSTTRNTIYF TGTGCCAGCAGTCCTAGGGACTCAACCACGAGAAACACCATATATTTT
TRBJ2-7 TRBV5-1 - - CASSPEFRGYEQYF TGCGCCAGCAGCCCCGAATTTAGGGGCTACGAGCAGTACTTC
TRBJ2-7 TRBV3-1 - many CASSHVPPRGALYEQYF TGTGCCAGCAGCCACGTCCCGCCACGGGGGGCCTTATACGAGCAGTACTTC
TRBJ1-5 TRBV4-1 TRBD1 many CASSQRQGYSNQPQHF TGCGCCAGCAGCCAACGACAGGGTTATAGCAATCAGCCCCAGCATTTT